A single T cell receptor (beta chain) is shown here with its context. Its specificity is not known. The data belong to a study of T cell responses to AZD1222 COVID-19 vaccine. The study pooled second doses at about 4 or about 12 weeks. Study results and caveats: Among spike-specific TCRs, nearly half reportedly target unmutated variant regions. The study identified only five to seven AZD1222 recipients as seropositive at baseline.

TCRdb's copy holds only in-frame clones and misses some; the assay was immunoSEQ multiplex PCR. The repertoire holds around 150,000 clones, with approximately 92% as singletons. The V gene lost 4 bases and the J gene lost 8 bases, with 9 bases spanning the gap. The CDR3 runs to 12 residues. Germline lookup yields CDR1 LNHDA and CDR2 SQIVND (reference sequence). The chain links TRBV19 to TRBJ1-5, with D possibly TRBD1 on 5 matching bases. Sequenced here: peripheral blood, sampled 28 days after the second AZD1222 dose. The sequence came from an adult who received the AZD1222 COVID-19 vaccine. This CDR3 reads CASSTQGEPQHF. CDR3 nucleotides: TGTGCCAGTAGTACCCAAGGGGAGCCCCAGCATTTT.